This T cell receptor beta chain emerged from a study of vaccination effects on CD4 cells after COVID-19. Overall study results and limits: In healthy vaccinees, only 1 of 255 vaccine-induced clones cross-reacted with common cold coronaviruses.

Assay used: immunoSEQ multiplex PCR; TCRdb lists only in-frame clones, some missing. Of tens of thousands of clones listed, over 75% were seen once; the top ten hold over 2%. Following culture for more than 9 days, CD4+ T cells were isolated. Each person got two doses of an mRNA SARS-CoV-2 vaccine, BNT162b2 or mRNA-1273. Vaccine recipients lacked prior SARS-CoV-2 infection and had negative nucleocapsid antibodies. The authors replaced half the medium with IL-2 medium on days 3 and 7. As regards this clone: What it binds is not known.

V lost 4 bases to trimming and J lost 4 bases, with 19 bases between them. CDR1 and CDR2 (germline): SGDLS, YYNGEE. CDR3 length: 16 residues. The TCR comes from a human donor who received a COVID-19 vaccine. The chain uses TRBV9 and TRBJ2-3; TRBD2 is a possible D gene (6 bases). Source: CD4+ T cells from PBMCs cultured without peptide, taken after COVID-19 vaccination. The CDR3 reads CASSMRGTSKPDTQYF. The CDR3 DNA reads TGTGCCAGCAGCATGCGGGGCACCTCGAAACCAGATACGCAGTATTTT.